Below, 6 T cell receptor beta chains from the same sample are listed, as sequenced in a study of control samples from healthy donors and cancer patients. TCRdb's copy holds only in-frame clones and misses some; the assay was immunoSEQ multiplex PCR. Of some 210,000 clones detected, about nine tenths appear once; the ten largest clones hold roughly 1.9%. Sequencing was performed on blood. These receptors were taken from a man aged 25 to 40 in good health.

V is TRBV2 and J is TRBJ2-7; 7 bases are shared with TRBD2. Trimming cost V 7 bases and J 1 base; bases outside gene matches: 7. The CDR3 length is 14 residues. CDR1 and CDR2 from the germline V gene are SNHLY and FYNNEI. CDR3 in DNA: TGTGCCAGCAAACCCACGGGAGGATCCTACGAGCAGTACTTC. As protein: CASKPTGGSYEQYF.

The J gene is TRBJ1-2, the V gene TRBV11-1; TRBD1 is a possible D gene (5 bases). The CDR3 is 16 amino acids. Between the trimmed V and J ends, which lost 0 bases and 3 bases, there was a span of 14 bases. Germline V lookup: CDR1 SGHAT, CDR2 FQDESV (reference sequence). The CDR3 nucleotides are TGTGCCAGCAGCTTAGCCAAATCCGGGACCCACTATGGCTACACCTTC. It specifies CASSLAKSGTHYGYTF.

This chain uses TRBV27 with TRBJ1-4; 7 bases match TRBD1. V trimming: 5 bases; J trimming: 8 bases; junction bases outside the gene matches: 17. Germline V gene lookup returns CDR1 MNHEY and CDR2 SMNVEV (reference sequence). This CDR3 has 17 residues. CDR3 amino acids: CASSDLQGGFTTEKLFF. DNA for the CDR3: TGTGCCAGCAGTGATCTCCAGGGGGGTTTTACGACCGAAAAACTGTTTTTT.

The CDR3 coding sequence is TGTGCCAGCAGCTCCAGTAAGGACAGGGGGCATGGGAACACTGAAGCTTTCTTT. This encodes CASSSSKDRGHGNTEAFF. The J gene is TRBJ1-1, the V gene TRBV9, with 11 bases fitting TRBD1. The CDR3 has 18 amino acids. The V segment lost 4 bases and the J segment 1 base; nucleotides outside the gene matches: 12. The germline V gene has CDR1 SGDLS and CDR2 YYNGEE. The full variable domain, rest sourced from reference TRBV9 and TRBJ1-1, is DSGVTQTPKHLITATGQRVTLRCSPRSGDLSVYWYQQSLDQGLQFLIQYYNGEERAKGNILERFSAQQFPDLHSELNLSSLELGDSALYFCASSSSKDRGHGNTEAFFGQGTRLTVV.

The CDR3: CASNPQGQPQHF. The CDR3 nucleotides read TGTGCCAGCAACCCCCAGGGGCAGCCCCAGCATTTT. The chain joins TRBV2 to TRBJ1-5; tentative D call: TRBD1 (6 bases). Trimming stripped 7 bases from V and 7 bases from J, with 11 bases between. Germline V lookup: CDR1 SNHLY, CDR2 FYNNEI. The CDR3 has 12 residues.

The rearrangement links TRBV5-1 to TRBJ2-3, with TRBD2 identical over 9 bases. The CDR3 covers 18 residues. Looked up from germline, CDR1 is SGHRS and CDR2 is YFSETQ. J was trimmed by 2 bases and V by 2 bases; bases with no gene match: 12. CDR3 DNA: TGCGCCAGCAGCTTCAAGCCCATTGAGCGGGGGGACACAGATACGCAGTATTTT. Encoded protein: CASSFKPIERGDTDTQYF.